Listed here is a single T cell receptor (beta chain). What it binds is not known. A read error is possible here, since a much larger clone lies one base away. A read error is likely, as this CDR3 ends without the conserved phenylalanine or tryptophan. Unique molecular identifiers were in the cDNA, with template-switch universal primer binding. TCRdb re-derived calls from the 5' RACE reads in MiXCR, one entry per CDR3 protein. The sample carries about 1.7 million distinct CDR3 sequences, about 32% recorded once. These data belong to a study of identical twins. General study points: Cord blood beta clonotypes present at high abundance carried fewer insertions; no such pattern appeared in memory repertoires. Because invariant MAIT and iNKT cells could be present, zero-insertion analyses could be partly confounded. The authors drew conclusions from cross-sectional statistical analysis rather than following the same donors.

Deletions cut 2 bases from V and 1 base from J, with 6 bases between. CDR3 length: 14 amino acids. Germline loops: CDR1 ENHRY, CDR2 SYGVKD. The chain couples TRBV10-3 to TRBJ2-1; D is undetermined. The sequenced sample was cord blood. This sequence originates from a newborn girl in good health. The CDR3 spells CAISEEVSYNEQFV. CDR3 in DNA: TGTGCCATCAGTGAGGAGGTTTCCTACAATGAGCAGTTCGTC.